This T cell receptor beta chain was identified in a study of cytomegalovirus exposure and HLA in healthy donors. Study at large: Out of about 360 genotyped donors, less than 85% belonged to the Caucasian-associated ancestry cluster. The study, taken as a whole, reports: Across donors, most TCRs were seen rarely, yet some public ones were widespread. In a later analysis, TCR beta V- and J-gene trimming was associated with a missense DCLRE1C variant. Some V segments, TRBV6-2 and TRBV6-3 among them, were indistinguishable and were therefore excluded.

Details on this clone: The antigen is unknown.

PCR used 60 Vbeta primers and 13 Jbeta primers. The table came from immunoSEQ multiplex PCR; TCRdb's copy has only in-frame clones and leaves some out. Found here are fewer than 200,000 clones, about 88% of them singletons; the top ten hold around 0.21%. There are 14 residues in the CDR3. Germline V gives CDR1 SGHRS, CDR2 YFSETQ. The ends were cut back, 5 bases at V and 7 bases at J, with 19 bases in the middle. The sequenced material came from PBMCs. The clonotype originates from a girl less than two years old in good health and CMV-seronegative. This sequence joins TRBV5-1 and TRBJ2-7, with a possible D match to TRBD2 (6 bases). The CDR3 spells CASRGSGYMGEQYF. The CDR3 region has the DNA TGCGCCAGCAGGGGTAGCGGTTATATGGGGGAGCAGTACTTC.